These 12 T cell receptor beta chains share one sample of origin, sequenced in a study of blood T cells in healthy people across ages. For the second PCR, which ran for roughly 7 to 11 cycles, a sample-barcoded 5' primer and a J-beta primer mix were used. TCRdb fed the 5' RACE reads into MiXCR, producing one record per CDR3 protein. Among hundreds of thousands of distinct CDR3 sequences, around half were seen once, and the ten largest hold approximately 32%. Sequenced: blood. The receptors shown here come from a woman in her sixties in good health.

The rearrangement uses TRBV12-3 or TRBV12-4 and TRBJ1-5, with 7 bases matching TRBD1. V lost 3 bases, J lost 2 bases, and 4 bases stayed unmatched. The CDR3 runs 15 residues. The CDR3 DNA follows: TGTGCCAGCAGTTTTGCAGGGGGTGGCAATCAGCCCCAGCATTTT. Protein: CASSFAGGGNQPQHF.

This clonotype occurred many times. J is TRBJ2-7 and V is TRBV10-3; TRBD1 agrees at 7 bases. The ends lost 6 bases at V and 4 bases at J; junction bases unmatched: 9. Germline-derived CDR1 and CDR2 are ENHRY and SYGVKD. The CDR3 is 14 amino acids. Here the CDR3 DNA reads TGTGCCATCAGAGACCTTGACAGGGAATACGAGCAGTACTTC. This encodes CAIRDLDREYEQYF.

This chain uses TRBV6-5 with TRBJ2-1, with TRBD2 matching over 7 bases. The CDR3 loop spans 12 amino acids. Germline trimming cut 8 bases from V and 7 bases from J; bases unmatched to any gene: 5. Per the germline V gene, CDR1 is MNHEY and CDR2 is SVGAGI. The CDR3: CASALGGNEQFF. The CDR3 DNA is TGTGCCAGCGCCCTGGGGGGGAATGAGCAGTTCTTC.

This rearrangement joins TRBV2 to TRBJ2-5; 8 nucleotides agree with TRBD2. Germline-derived CDR1 and CDR2 are SNHLY and FYNNEI. Trimming removed 7 bases from V and 8 bases from J; junction bases left unmatched: 12. The CDR3 is 14 residues long. The CDR3 DNA reads as TGTGCCAGCAATCGAGGACTAGCAGGCGGCACCCAGTACTTC. It encodes CASNRGLAGGTQYF.

Comment on this clonotype: The junction and the germline gene differ at one end; a read error may be behind it. The V and J genes are TRBV11-2 and TRBJ2-6; TRBD1 matches 8 bases. The CDR3 is 18 residues long. Germline CDR1 and CDR2: SGHAT and FQNNGV. The CDR3 here is CASSPLGQGSSGANVLTF. CDR3 DNA sequence: TGTGCTAGCAGCCCACTAGGACAGGGTAGTTCTGGGGCCAACGTCCTGACTTTC. Together with reference TRBV11-2 and TRBJ2-6, the CDR3 gives the full variable domain: EAGVAQSPRYKIIEKRQSVAFWCNPISGHATLYWYQQILGQGPKLLIQFQNNGVVDDSQLPKDRFSAERLKGVDSTLKIQPAKLEDSAVYLCASSPLGQGSSGANVLTFGAGSRLTVL.

V usage is TRBV12-3 or TRBV12-4 and J usage is TRBJ2-7; no firm D call. Trimming pared 2 bases from V and 6 bases from J, leaving 14 bases between. The CDR3 runs 14 residues. CDR3 in amino acids: CASSLLASSSEQYF. CDR3 coding DNA: TGTGCCAGCAGTTTACTCGCCTCCTCTTCCGAGCAGTACTTC.

The chain is built from TRBV18 and TRBJ2-7; TRBD2 is a possible D gene (5 bases). The germline gives CDR1 KGHSH, CDR2 LQKENI. V was cut by 0 bases and J by 7 bases, with 13 bases left in between. The CDR3 is 14 residues long. DNA for the CDR3: TGTGCCAGCTCACCACCGTCTAGACCGGGGGAGCAGTACTTC. Its protein product is CASSPPSRPGEQYF.

This chain joins TRBV20-1 and TRBJ1-5, with D possibly TRBD1 on 6 matching bases. The V end was cut by 1 base, the J end by 7 bases, with 14 bases between. Germline lookup yields CDR1 DFQATT and CDR2 SNEGSKA (reference sequence). The CDR3 is 14 residues long. The CDR3 coding sequence is TGCAGTGCTAGAGGGGGGGCTGGGGCACAGCCCCAGCATTTT. This codes for CSARGGAGAQPQHF.

This clonotype has a single count. The rearrangement uses TRBV30 and TRBJ2-5; D is perhaps TRBD1 (7 bases). This CDR3 comprises 14 residues. V lost 3 bases and J lost 2, with 13 bases in between. CDR1 and CDR2 from the germline V gene are GTSNPN and SVGIG (reference sequence). CDR3 sequence reads: CAWRAGQLQETQYF. The CDR3 DNA reads TGTGCCTGGAGGGCGGGACAGTTACAAGAGACCCAGTACTTC.

The sample holds a few counts of this clonotype. The chain is built from TRBV9 and TRBJ2-2; 8 bases map to TRBD2. The CDR3 length is 18 residues. Germline assignment: CDR1 SGDLS and CDR2 YYNGEE. The V gene end was trimmed by 0 bases and the J gene end by 3 bases; junction bases not matched to a gene: 10. CDR3 coding DNA: TGTGCCAGCAGCGTAGGGGTTAGCGGGATTTCCTACACCGGGGAGCTGTTTTTT. It specifies CASSVGVSGISYTGELFF. Combining the CDR3 with reference TRBV9 and TRBJ2-2 gives the whole variable domain DSGVTQTPKHLITATGQRVTLRCSPRSGDLSVYWYQQSLDQGLQFLIQYYNGEERAKGNILERFSAQQFPDLHSELNLSSLELGDSALYFCASSVGVSGISYTGELFFGEGSRLTVL.

V and J are TRBV20-1 and TRBJ2-3; 12 bases align to TRBD2. The trim removed 1 base at V and 0 bases at J, leaving 8 bases unmatched. The CDR3 runs 18 residues. The germline gives CDR1 DFQATT, CDR2 SNEGSKA (reference sequence). CDR3 sequence (DNA): TGCAGTGCTAGAGGGTGGGCTAGCGGGAGGGTTAGCACAGATACGCAGTATTTT. It translates to CSARGWASGRVSTDTQYF.

V usage is TRBV6-2 or TRBV6-3 and J usage is TRBJ2-7; D tentatively reads TRBD1 or TRBD2 (5 bases each). V was clipped by 2 bases and J by 9 bases, with 11 bases between them. The CDR3 has 12 residues. CDR1 MNHEY and CDR2 SVGEGT come from the germline V gene. CDR3 sequence: CASSYIGDGQYF. CDR3 coding DNA: TGTGCCAGCAGTTACATCGGGGACGGGCAGTACTTC.